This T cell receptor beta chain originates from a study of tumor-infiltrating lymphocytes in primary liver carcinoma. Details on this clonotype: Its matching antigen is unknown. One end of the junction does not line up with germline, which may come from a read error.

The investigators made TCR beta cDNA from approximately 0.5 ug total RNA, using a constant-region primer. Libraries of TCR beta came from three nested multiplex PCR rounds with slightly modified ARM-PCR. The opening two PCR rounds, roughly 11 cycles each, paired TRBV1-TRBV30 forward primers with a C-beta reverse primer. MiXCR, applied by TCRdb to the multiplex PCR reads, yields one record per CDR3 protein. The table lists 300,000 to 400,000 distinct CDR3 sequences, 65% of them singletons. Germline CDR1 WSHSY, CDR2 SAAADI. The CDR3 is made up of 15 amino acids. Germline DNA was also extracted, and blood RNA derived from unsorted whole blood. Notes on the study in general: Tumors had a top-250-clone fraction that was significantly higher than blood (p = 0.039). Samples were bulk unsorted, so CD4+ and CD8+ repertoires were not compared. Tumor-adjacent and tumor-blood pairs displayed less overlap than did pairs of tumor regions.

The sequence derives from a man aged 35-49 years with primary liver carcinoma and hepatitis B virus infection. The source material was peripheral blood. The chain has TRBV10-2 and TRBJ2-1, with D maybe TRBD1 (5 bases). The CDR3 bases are TGCGCCAGCAGTGGAAACTTACCGCAGGACAATGATCAGTTCTTC. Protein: CASSGNLPQDNDQFF.